The following is a T cell receptor (beta chain) sequence with its context. Its target antigen remains unknown. Per-base qualities were not stored, and no clone one base away is much larger. These data come from a study of technical replicates of blood from a handful of donors (TCRdb year 2017). V loses 2 bases, J loses 3 bases, and the germline ends lie 22 bases apart. Its CDR3 holds 18 amino acids, cysteine through phenylalanine. Of all the DNA, just the CDR3 is kept, 54 bases in frame from base 1. From a lookup of the germline V gene (reference sequence), CDR1 and CDR2 are SEHNR and FQNEAQ. Libraries were built with the immunoSEQ multiplex PCR assay. Entries here come from immuneACCESS through TCRdb and include only in-frame sequences with V and J called. Some clones fail to appear in such tables; in the studies checked, an unresolved V gene covers under half of the shortfall, and the cause of the remainder is unknown. This sample gives about 17,000 clones in total; around nine tenths of them show up just once. The ten largest clones capture roughly an eighth of the sample.

The clonotype was recovered from a human donor in good health. Sequencing used PBMCs. In this chain, TRBV7-9 is recombined with TRBJ1-1; TRBD1 is a possible D gene, resting on 6 matching bases. The nucleotide sequence reads as follows: TGTGCCAGCAGCTTATTAATAGGGGGAATGGGGTGGGACACTGAAGCTTTCTTT. Translated, this gives CASSLLIGGMGWDTEAFF.